A selection of T cell receptor beta chains follows, all from one sample in a study of cytomegalovirus exposure and HLA in healthy donors. Generated by immunoSEQ multiplex PCR, the TCRdb table keeps only in-frame clones and is missing some. Found here are about 130,000 clones, roughly nine tenths of them singletons; the top ten hold roughly 1.2%. Material: PBMCs. These TCRs come from a young woman in good health and CMV-seronegative. Each CDR3 is given with its conserved first and last residue. Each record gives: V gene, D gene, clone size, J gene, CDR3 length, CDR3 DNA, CDR3 protein. The D gene is left open where the match is weak. Some rows mark clone size as missing; the rest say once, few, many or name a class of expanded clone.

TRBV27	.	once	TRBJ2-5	14	TGTGCCAGCAGTTATGCAGGGAACCAAGAGACCCAGTACTTC	CASSYAGNQETQYF
TRBV14	TRBD2	.	TRBJ2-1	18	TGTGCCAGCAGCCCGGGAGGGGCAGCGGGTAGCTCCTACAATGAGCAGTTCTTC	CASSPGGAAGSSYNEQFF
TRBV6-6	TRBD1	.	TRBJ2-1	14	TGTGCCAGCAGTCACCGGGACAGCCTGAATGAGCAGTTCTTC	CASSHRDSLNEQFF
TRBV9	TRBD1	.	TRBJ1-2	14	TGTGCCAGCTCCTCCACCGGGACAGTCTATGGCTACACCTTC	CASSSTGTVYGYTF
TRBV10-3	.	.	TRBJ2-6	18	TGTGCCATCAGTGACAGCTGGGGCTACCATTCTGGGGCCAACGTCCTGACTTTC	CAISDSWGYHSGANVLTF
TRBV9	.	.	TRBJ1-1	14	TGTGCCAGCAGCGTAGCTCCCGCGGGGACTGAAGCTTTCTTT	CASSVAPAGTEAFF
TRBV18	.	.	TRBJ2-2	14	TGTGCCAGCTCACCCCGTATGAACACCGGGGAGCTGTTTTTT	CASSPRMNTGELFF
TRBV2	.	.	TRBJ2-7	16	TGTGGCTCCAACCGGGACAAAGTCGCCTCTATTGGTGAGCAGTACTTC	CGSNRDKVASIGEQYF
TRBV4-1	TRBD2	.	TRBJ2-7	18	TGCGCCAGCAGCCAAGTTTGGCCTAGCGGGGGTAGCTCCTACGAGCAGTACTTC	CASSQVWPSGGSSYEQYF
TRBV6-5	TRBD2	.	TRBJ2-7	16	TGTGCCAGCAGTTTAGGGGGGACTAGCGGGGACTACGAGCAGTACTTC	CASSLGGTSGDYEQYF
TRBV19	.	.	TRBJ2-7	16	TGTGCCAGTAGTATCTTCTACGCTGGAGGGTCCTACGAGCAGTACTTC	CASSIFYAGGSYEQYF
TRBV9	.	.	TRBJ2-1	13	TGTGCCAGCAGCGTAGCCGACAACAATGAGCAGTTCTTC	CASSVADNNEQFF
TRBV7-5	.	once	TRBJ2-1	11	TGTGCCAGAAGCTTAGCCGGGGGGCAGTTCTTC	CARSLAGGQFF
TRBV5-4	TRBD2	.	TRBJ2-3	20	TGTGCCAGCAGCTTGGCGACTAGCGGGGGCCTTATAAGGGGCACAGATACGCAGTATTTT	CASSLATSGGLIRGTDTQYF
TRBV6-1	.	.	TRBJ2-6	17	TGTGCCAGCAGTGATCCTAGGGGGAACTCTGGGGCCAACGTCCTGACTTTC	CASSDPRGNSGANVLTF
TRBV5-8	.	.	TRBJ2-7	16	TGTGCCAGCAGACTGAACCAGGTTAAGGGGCCCTACGAGCAGTACTTC	CASRLNQVKGPYEQYF
TRBV27	TRBD2	.	TRBJ2-2	15	TGTGCCACCCCGGGACTAGCGCTGAACACCGGGGAGCTGTTTTTT	CATPGLALNTGELFF
TRBV5-5	.	.	TRBJ1-3	14	TGTGCCAGCAGCAATACAGGTGGTGGAAACACCATATATTTT	CASSNTGGGNTIYF
TRBV11-3	TRBD1	.	TRBJ1-1	16	TGTGCCAGCAGCCTTCACAGGGGTAGCGTGAACACTGAAGCTTTCTTT	CASSLHRGSVNTEAFF
TRBV2	TRBD1	.	TRBJ1-2	16	TGTGCCAGCAGTGAAAGATTGCGGGACAGGGCCTTGGGCTACACCTTC	CASSERLRDRALGYTF
TRBV6-5	.	.	TRBJ2-7	11	TGTGCCAGCAGTTACTCCCGGGAGCAGTACTTC	CASSYSREQYF
TRBV6-1	.	few	TRBJ1-3	11	TGTGCCAGCATAATTGGAAACACCATATATTTT	CASIIGNTIYF
TRBV2	.	few	TRBJ2-5	12	TGTGCCAGCAGTGTAGAGAGGGAGGCCCAGTACTTC	CASSVEREAQYF
TRBV25-1	.	.	TRBJ1-2	16	TGTGCCAGCAGTGAAGTCTATTTGTGGCAGACCGAGGACTACACCTTC	CASSEVYLWQTEDYTF
TRBV7-6	TRBD1	.	TRBJ1-1	17	TGTGCCAGCAGCACCCCCCGCTCCGGGACAGCGAACACTGAAGCTTTCTTT	CASSTPRSGTANTEAFF
TRBV5-1	.	.	TRBJ2-1	14	TGCGCCAGCAGCTTGTATCGGGGAAACAATGAGCAGTTCTTC	CASSLYRGNNEQFF
TRBV5-8	.	.	TRBJ1-4	16	TGTGCCAGCAGCTTGTTCTTCTCCGCAGCGGGTGAAAAACTGTTTTTT	CASSLFFSAAGEKLFF
TRBV21-1	.	.	TRBJ1-2	15	TGTGCCAGCAGCAGGGGGGACAGGGGTATCTATGGCTACACCTTC	CASSRGDRGIYGYTF
TRBV5-1	.	.	TRBJ1-5	17	TGCGCCAGCAGCTTGGGTACGGGGAATATGGGCAATCAGCCCCAGCATTTT	CASSLGTGNMGNQPQHF
TRBV18	.	.	TRBJ2-7	15	TGTGCCAGCTCACCCCAGAGGGGGAGCGCCTACGAGCAGTACTTC	CASSPQRGSAYEQYF
TRBV2	.	.	TRBJ2-3	11	TGTGCCAGCAGCATCCCAGATACGCAGTATTTT	CASSIPDTQYF
TRBV6-1	.	.	TRBJ1-1	13	TGTGCCAGCAGAGTTACAGGGAACACTGAAGCTTTCTTT	CASRVTGNTEAFF
TRBV15	.	.	TRBJ2-1	14	TGTGCCACCAGCACCCGACTGGACTACAATGAGCAGTTCTTC	CATSTRLDYNEQFF
TRBV4-1	TRBD2	.	TRBJ2-7	18	TGCGCCAGCAGCCAAGGAGCTAGCGGGGGGCTAACGGCGTACGAGCAGTACTTC	CASSQGASGGLTAYEQYF
TRBV7-9	TRBD2	.	TRBJ2-1	14	TGTGCCAGCAGCTTAGAGGCGGGGGACAATGAGCAGTTCTTC	CASSLEAGDNEQFF
TRBV5-1	TRBD2	few	TRBJ2-3	16	TGCGCCAGCAGCTTGGGGGTGACTAGCGACACAGATACGCAGTATTTT	CASSLGVTSDTDTQYF
TRBV7-3	TRBD1	.	TRBJ1-2	16	TGTGCCAGCAGCGGAGGGGGACAGGGAACTTGGTATGGCTACACCTTC	CASSGGGQGTWYGYTF
TRBV7-9	TRBD2	.	TRBJ2-1	16	TGTGCCAGCAGCGTATCTCGGACTAGCGGTTACAATGAGCAGTTCTTC	CASSVSRTSGYNEQFF
TRBV6-5	.	.	TRBJ1-2	16	TGTGCCAGCAGTTACTCACAGTTCCCAACTAACTATGGCTACACCTTC	CASSYSQFPTNYGYTF
TRBV11-2	TRBD2	.	TRBJ2-1	15	TGTGCCAGCAGCTTAGACGGGGGGGCCTTCAATGAGCAGTTCTTC	CASSLDGGAFNEQFF
TRBV5-1	TRBD1	.	TRBJ2-3	15	TGCGCCAGCAGCTCTGGACAGGCTGAAGCAGATACGCAGTATTTT	CASSSGQAEADTQYF
TRBV6-6	.	.	TRBJ1-2	11	TGTGCCAGCAGTCCAGACTATGGCTACACCTTC	CASSPDYGYTF
TRBV7-9	TRBD2	.	TRBJ2-1	17	TGTGCCAGCAGCCAAACTAGCGGGGGTCTAACCTACAATGAGCAGTTCTTC	CASSQTSGGLTYNEQFF
TRBV5-8	.	once	TRBJ1-1	15	TGTGCCAGCACCCGAGTTGGGGACTCGAACACTGAAGCTTTCTTT	CASTRVGDSNTEAFF
TRBV7-2	.	.	TRBJ1-3	16	TGTGCCAGCAGCTTAGTTTCCGCAGGGCAAGGAAACACCATATATTTT	CASSLVSAGQGNTIYF
TRBV6-1	.	.	TRBJ2-6	14	TGTGCCAGCGCGCGGGGCTCTGGGGCCAACGTCCTGACTTTC	CASARGSGANVLTF
TRBV5-1	.	.	TRBJ2-1	14	TGCGCCAGCAGCAGGGAGGTTATGGTCGATGAGCAGTTCTTC	CASSREVMVDEQFF
TRBV27	.	once	TRBJ2-3	14	TGTGCCAGCAGTTTGGTAGAACCCACAGATACGCAGTATTTT	CASSLVEPTDTQYF
TRBV5-8	.	.	TRBJ2-3	16	TGTGCCAGCAGCCCCGGATTGGCGCGGGACACAGATACGCAGTATTTT	CASSPGLARDTDTQYF
TRBV9	TRBD2	.	TRBJ2-1	16	TGTGCCAGCAGCGCCCCGCTAGCGGGGGGGCCTAATGAGCAGTTCTTC	CASSAPLAGGPNEQFF
TRBV2	.	.	TRBJ2-3	14	TGTGCCAGCAGTGTTTATCAGGGCACAGATACGCAGTATTTT	CASSVYQGTDTQYF
TRBV7-9	.	.	TRBJ1-1	11	TGTGCCAGCCATGAGAACAGTGAAGCTTTCTTT	CASHENSEAFF
TRBV7-2	.	.	TRBJ2-3	12	TGTGCCAGCAGCAAACCAGGGGATACGCAGTATTTT	CASSKPGDTQYF
TRBV7-3	.	few	TRBJ2-1	13	TGTGCCAGCAGCTCGCCGGGACTCCGTGAGCAGTTCTTC	CASSSPGLREQFF
TRBV10-3	TRBD2	.	TRBJ2-1	19	TGTGCCACCGAAACGACTAGCGGGGGGGCGTATTCGTCATACAATGAGCAGTTCTTC	CATETTSGGAYSSYNEQFF
TRBV5-4	TRBD1	.	TRBJ1-6	14	TGTGCCAGCAACTACAGGGGTGCTAATTCACCCCTCCACTTT	CASNYRGANSPLHF
TRBV15	TRBD2	.	TRBJ2-1	13	TGTGCCACCAGCAGAGGGACTAGCGGCGCTAATTTCTTC	CATSRGTSGANFF
TRBV7-2	TRBD1	once	TRBJ1-4	15	TGTGCCAGCAGCTTACGTGGGACAGGGGAAGAAAAACTGTTTTTT	CASSLRGTGEEKLFF
TRBV7-9	.	.	TRBJ1-1	14	TGTGCCAGCAGCACCCAAAGGGGGAACACTGAAGCTTTCTTT	CASSTQRGNTEAFF
TRBV29-1	.	.	TRBJ2-7	10	TGCAGCGTTCGAACCGTGGCGCAGTACTTC	CSVRTVAQYF